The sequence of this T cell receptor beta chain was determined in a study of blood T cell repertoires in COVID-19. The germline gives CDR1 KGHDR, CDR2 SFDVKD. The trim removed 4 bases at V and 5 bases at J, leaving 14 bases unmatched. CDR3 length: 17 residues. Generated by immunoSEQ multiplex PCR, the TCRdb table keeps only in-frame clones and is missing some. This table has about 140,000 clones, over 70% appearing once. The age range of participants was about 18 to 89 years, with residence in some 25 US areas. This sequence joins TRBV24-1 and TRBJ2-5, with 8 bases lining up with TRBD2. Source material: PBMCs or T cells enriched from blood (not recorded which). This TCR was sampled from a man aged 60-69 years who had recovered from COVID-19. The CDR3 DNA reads TGTGCCACCAGTGAGAAAAGGCGGGGGGTCGAAGGGGAGACCCAGTACTTC. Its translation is CATSEKRRGVEGETQYF.